Listed below are T cell receptor beta chains from one sample, sequenced in a study of OX40 agonist ivuxolimab in advanced cancers. Data came from immunoSEQ multiplex PCR; TCRdb stores just in-frame clones and leaves some out. The sample includes 70,000 or so clones, roughly 90% of them seen just once. Source: CD4+ or CD8+ T cells sorted from blood, taken in a trial of the OX40 agonist ivuxolimab. These receptors were obtained from an adult with an advanced solid tumor such as melanoma, head and neck, liver or kidney cancer. The CDR3 runs from the conserved cysteine through the conserved F or W. Fields, in order: V gene, J gene, CDR3 protein.

TRBV19	TRBJ2-7	CASNHPGTREQYF
TRBV7-2	TRBJ2-1	CASSAQGDRNEQFF
TRBV18	TRBJ2-7	CASSPPGRGYEQYF
TRBV5-1	TRBJ1-3	CASSLEAGGNTIYF
TRBV23-1	TRBJ2-5	CASSGFGLAGGLQETQYF
TRBV18	TRBJ2-7	CASSPLAAYEQYF
TRBV15	TRBJ2-1	CATSNWQGMYNEQFF
TRBV2	TRBJ2-5	CATQGTSVGRKTQYF
TRBV11-2	TRBJ2-1	CASSSPGRFSDPYNEQFF
TRBV7-2	TRBJ2-3	CASSLGARSSTDTQYF
TRBV28	TRBJ2-7	CASSATDRWTREQYF
TRBV11-3	TRBJ2-5	CASSSGTGEETQYF
TRBV5-6	TRBJ2-7	CASTLRGLADYEQYF
TRBV6-6	TRBJ2-3	CASRKDDTDTQYF
TRBV5-1	TRBJ1-1	CASSLQGSEAFF
TRBV11-2	TRBJ1-1	CASSLGFGNTEAFF
TRBV2	TRBJ1-1	CASSDRTGVTEAFF
TRBV11-1	TRBJ2-2	CASSSRSSGGNTGELFF
TRBV7-9	TRBJ2-1	CASSLLVSDEQFF
TRBV2	TRBJ2-2	CASSERREGVGELFF
TRBV19	TRBJ1-1	CASSKQGQGGNTEAFF
TRBV6-5	TRBJ1-1	CASSSGQAGNTEAFF
TRBV28	TRBJ2-7	CATLLSGASYEQYF